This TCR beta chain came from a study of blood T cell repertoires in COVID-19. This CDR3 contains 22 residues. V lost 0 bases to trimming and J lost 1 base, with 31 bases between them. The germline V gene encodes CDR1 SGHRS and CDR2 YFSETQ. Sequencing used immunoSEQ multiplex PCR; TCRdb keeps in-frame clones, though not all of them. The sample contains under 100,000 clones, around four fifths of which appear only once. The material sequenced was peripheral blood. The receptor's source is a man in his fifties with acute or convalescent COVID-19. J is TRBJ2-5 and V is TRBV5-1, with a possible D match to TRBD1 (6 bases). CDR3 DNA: TGCGCCAGCAGCTTGGAAGGGTTGGTGGGTCGGGACACCATTCGCGGCCAAGAGACCCAGTACTTC. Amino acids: CASSLEGLVGRDTIRGQETQYF.